This T cell receptor (beta chain) appears in the sequencing data of a study of T-cell reconstitution after alpha-beta-depleted transplantation in children. General study points: High day-60 TCRbeta diversity in some patients came from surviving recipient T cells and thymic progenitors. At the one-year point after transplant, T-cell counts and TCRbeta diversity were found to come mostly from T cells that had been newly produced. Expanded clones from the graft, numbering several hundred, reportedly supplied alpha-beta T cells about two months after transplant.

Preparing the TCRbeta library involved the use of unique molecular identifiers. TCRdb used MiXCR to reprocess the PCR reads, holding one entry per CDR3 protein. The repertoire holds a few hundred thousand distinct CDR3 sequences, with roughly 8.2% as singletons. V gave up 6 bases and J gave up 0 bases, with 12 bases separating them. Germline lookup yields CDR1 KGHSH and CDR2 LQKENI. This CDR3 contains 15 residues. This clonotype has only a few counts. No antigen is known for it. The chain recombines TRBV18 with TRBJ1-3, with unresolved D. The source was peripheral blood, collected 360 days after TCRalphabeta/CD19-depleted stem cell transplant. This receptor was taken from a female patient aged 2-10 years who had a stem cell transplant for Fanconi anemia, so the T cells may come from the graft donor. This chain's CDR3 is CASSPDRSSGNTIYF. In DNA form, the CDR3 reads TGTGCCAGCTCCCCAGACCGGAGCTCTGGAAACACCATATATTTT.